This passage covers 20 T cell receptor beta chains from one sample sequenced in a study of ipilimumab plus nivolumab after autologous stem cell transplantation. Here immunoSEQ multiplex PCR was the method, and the copy in TCRdb shows in-frame clones only, minus some. The data contain 15,000 or so clones, approximately 78% of them singletons. Sequences were derived from PBMCs, sampled in a trial of ipilimumab plus nivolumab as post-transplant consolidation. These receptors were collected from a male donor with diffuse large B-cell lymphoma.

The chain couples TRBV7-8 to TRBJ2-5; 11 bases are a match to TRBD2. The DNA end favors TRBJ2-7, so the J call may be wrong. Germline CDR1 reads SGHVS; CDR2 reads FQNEAQ. The CDR3 runs 16 residues. DNA of the CDR3: TGTGCCAGCAGCGGATTAACACTAGCGGGAGACTACGAGCAGTACTTC. Translation: CASSGLTLAGDYEQYF.

This clone was recorded once. The J gene is TRBJ2-7, the V gene TRBV5-1; weak D call: TRBD1 (6 bases). The CDR3 is 14 amino acids. V dropped 4 bases and J dropped 6 bases, with 17 bases sitting between them. Germline loops: CDR1 SGHRS, CDR2 YFSETQ. The CDR3 loop is CASSRNGGEGEQYF. CDR3 sequence (DNA): TGCGCCAGCAGCCGGAATGGGGGCGAGGGCGAGCAGTACTTC.

CDR3 residues: CAWRGTGAGNTIYF. In DNA form, the CDR3 reads TGTGCCTGGAGGGGGACAGGCGCTGGAAACACCATATATTTT. The chain recombines TRBV30 with TRBJ1-3, with TRBD1 matching over 8 bases. Germline loops: CDR1 GTSNPN, CDR2 SVGIG (reference sequence). The CDR3 is made up of 14 amino acids. V lost 3 bases, J lost 2 bases, and 3 bases stayed unmatched. Full variable domain (rest looked up from reference TRBV30 and TRBJ1-3): SQTIHQWPATLVQPVGSPLSLECTVEGTSNPNLYWYRQAAGRGLQLLFYSVGIGQISSEVPQNLSASRPQDRQFILSSKKLLLSDSGFYLCAWRGTGAGNTIYFGEGSWLTVV.

This chain connects TRBV5-1 to TRBJ1-2; D is possibly TRBD1 (6 bases). Deletions cut 0 bases from V and 8 bases from J, with 20 bases between. The CDR3 is 16 amino acids. Germline V gives CDR1 SGHRS, CDR2 YFSETQ. CDR3 residues: CASSLVQSLGGGGYTF. CDR3 nucleotide sequence: TGCGCCAGCAGCTTGGTCCAGTCCCTCGGCGGGGGCGGCTACACCTTC. Combining the CDR3 with reference TRBV5-1 and TRBJ1-2 gives the whole variable domain KAGVTQTPRYLIKTRGQQVTLSCSPISGHRSVSWYQQTPGQGLQFLFEYFSETQRNKGNFPGRFSGRQFSNSRSEMNVSTLELGDSALYLCASSLVQSLGGGGYTFGSGTRLTVV.

This chain links TRBV5-4 with TRBJ1-2, with D unresolved. Trimming stripped 3 bases from V and 5 bases from J, with 17 bases between. CDR3 length: 15 amino acids. Germline CDR1 SGHNT, CDR2 YYREEE (reference sequence). The CDR3, as DNA: TGTGCCAGCAGCTCCCCTTCTGTCAGAAATTATGGCTACACCTTC. This translates into CASSSPSVRNYGYTF.

This sequence joins TRBV5-1 and TRBJ2-1, with D perhaps TRBD2 (5 bases). With 4 bases removed from V and 6 bases from J, the gap between germline ends came to 14 bases. The CDR3 covers 14 residues. Germline CDR1 is SGHRS and CDR2 is YFSETQ. The CDR3 is CASSPQTTANEQFF. The CDR3 nucleotides read TGCGCCAGCAGCCCGCAGACTACGGCCAATGAGCAGTTCTTC. Based on the CDR3 plus reference TRBV5-1 and TRBJ2-1, the full variable domain is KAGVTQTPRYLIKTRGQQVTLSCSPISGHRSVSWYQQTPGQGLQFLFEYFSETQRNKGNFPGRFSGRQFSNSRSEMNVSTLELGDSALYLCASSPQTTANEQFFGPGTRLTVL.

The chain combines TRBV5-6 with TRBJ1-1; TRBD1 matches at 8 bases. In germline, CDR1 is SGHDT, CDR2 YYEEEE. CDR3 length equals 16 residues. The V gene end was trimmed by 4 bases and the J gene end by 2 bases; junction bases not matched to a gene: 10. CDR3 DNA: TGTGCCAGCAGCCAATACAGGGGGATGGGAAACACTGAAGCTTTCTTT. This sequence encodes CASSQYRGMGNTEAFF.

This chain links TRBV9 with TRBJ2-1; D gene uncertain. Per the germline V gene, CDR1 is SGDLS and CDR2 is YYNGEE. V gave up 0 bases and J gave up 7 bases, with 11 bases separating them. The CDR3 spans 14 residues. The chain's CDR3 is CASSVGGLGNEQFF. For the CDR3, the DNA is TGTGCCAGCAGCGTAGGTGGTCTAGGTAATGAGCAGTTCTTC.

This clone came up a few times. The chain couples TRBV7-2 to TRBJ1-1, with 9 nucleotides matching TRBD1. The CDR3 is 19 residues long. CDR1 is SGHTA, CDR2 FQGNSA, per germline. The V and J ends lost 7 bases and 4 bases, in that order; junction bases with no gene match: 22. The CDR3 reads CASKGGGTGQVWSGTEAFF. The CDR3 DNA reads TGTGCCAGCAAGGGCGGCGGGACAGGGCAGGTTTGGTCGGGCACTGAAGCTTTCTTT.

The chain uses TRBV6-5 and TRBJ2-7, with unresolved D. Germline CDR1 is MNHEY and CDR2 is SVGAGI. The CDR3 sequence is 13 residues long. V lost 6 bases to trimming and J lost 1 base, with 10 bases between them. The CDR3 is CASSHGESYEQYF. The DNA of the CDR3 is TGTGCCAGCAGCCACGGAGAATCCTACGAGCAGTACTTC.

The J gene is TRBJ1-1, the V gene TRBV5-1; tentative D call: TRBD1 (5 bases). The V gene lost 0 bases and the J gene lost 5 bases, with 14 bases spanning the gap. The V gene's germline CDR1 is SGHRS and CDR2 YFSETQ. This CDR3 has 15 residues. CDR3 residues: CASSLAWGRRTEAFF. The CDR3 DNA follows: TGCGCCAGCAGCTTGGCCTGGGGCCGGAGGACTGAAGCTTTCTTT.

The chain carries TRBV2 and TRBJ2-7, with D uncertain. V shed 5 bases and J shed 5 bases, with 10 bases lying between them. This CDR3 comprises 12 residues. Germline V gene lookup returns CDR1 SNHLY and CDR2 FYNNEI. CDR3 amino acids: CASSLGMNEQYF. In DNA, the CDR3 is TGTGCCAGCAGTCTGGGAATGAACGAGCAGTACTTC.

This chain connects TRBV5-6 to TRBJ2-7; a weak D match, TRBD2 (6 bases). The germline V gene encodes CDR1 SGHDT and CDR2 YYEEEE. Between the trimmed V and J ends, which lost 4 bases and 2 bases, there was a span of 13 bases. The CDR3 has 14 residues. CDR3 DNA: TGTGCCAGCAGCGGGACCGGGACTCCCTACGAGCAGTACTTC. Translation: CASSGTGTPYEQYF.

The chain couples TRBV5-5 to TRBJ1-5; tentatively, D is TRBD1 (5 bases). The germline V and J ends were trimmed by 0 bases and 6 bases, with 10 bases remaining between them. Germline-derived CDR1 and CDR2 are SGHKS and YYEKEE (reference sequence). The CDR3 covers 14 residues. This CDR3 is CASSLEGVSQPQHF. CDR3 nucleotide sequence: TGTGCCAGCAGCTTGGAAGGGGTATCTCAGCCCCAGCATTTT.

This clone has only one observation. V and J are TRBV2 and TRBJ1-4; 8 bases map to TRBD1. The CDR3 consists of 15 residues. Trimming at V came to 5 bases and at J to 8 bases, leaving 10 bases not matched to a gene. CDR1 is SNHLY and CDR2 is FYNNEI in the germline V gene. CDR3: CASSRQGAREEKLFF. CDR3 coding DNA: TGTGCCAGCAGTAGGCAGGGGGCGAGGGAAGAAAAACTGTTTTTT. Variable domain in full (rest from reference TRBV2 and TRBJ1-4): EPEVTQTPSHQVTQMGQEVILRCVPISNHLYFYWYRQILGQKVEFLVSFYNNEISEKSEIFDDQFSVERPDGSNFTLKIRSTKLEDSAMYFCASSRQGAREEKLFFGSGTQLSVL.

The gene calls are TRBV27 and TRBJ1-1; a weak D match, TRBD1 (5 bases). Trimming took off 7 bases at V and 4 bases at J, with 19 bases between the two ends. Germline CDR1 reads MNHEY; CDR2 reads SMNVEV (reference sequence). CDR3 length: 15 residues. The DNA for the CDR3 is TGTGCCAGCACCGCTATGAGGGGCGAGGGCACTGAAGCTTTCTTT. Translated, it gives CASTAMRGEGTEAFF.

The chain uses TRBV10-3 and TRBJ2-7, with TRBD2 matching over 13 bases. The CDR3 length is 15 residues. The V and J ends lost 6 bases and 4 bases, in that order; junction bases with no gene match: 6. The germline V gene has CDR1 ENHRY and CDR2 SYGVKD. CDR3: CAIRGLAGAKYEQYF. Written as DNA, the CDR3 is TGTGCCATCAGAGGACTAGCGGGAGCAAAGTACGAGCAGTACTTC.

The gene calls are TRBV30 and TRBJ1-5; D might be TRBD1 (5 bases). V lost 3 bases and J lost 3, with 12 bases in between. The CDR3 is 14 amino acids. Germline assignment: CDR1 GTSNPN and CDR2 SVGIG (reference sequence). Written as DNA, the CDR3 is TGTGCCTGGAGGGGCTGGGGGAACAATCAGCCCCAGCATTTT. Translation gives CAWRGWGNNQPQHF.

This clone was picked up one time. V and J are TRBV4-3 and TRBJ2-5; D remains unclear. V was trimmed by 1 base and J by 1 base, leaving 10 bases between them. The V gene's germline CDR1 is LGHNA and CDR2 YSLEER. This CDR3 spans 15 amino acids. CDR3 in DNA: TGCGCCAGCAGCCAAGCAGGCCGGCTCCAAGAGACCCAGTACTTC. This translates into CASSQAGRLQETQYF.

The chain links TRBV4-1 to TRBJ1-6; possibly TRBD1 for D (5 bases). Trimming cost V 0 bases and J 6 bases, with 15 bases left between them. Germline V gives CDR1 MGHRA, CDR2 YSYEKL. The CDR3 length is 17 residues. CDR3 DNA: TGCGCCAGCAGCCAAGAAGGCGCAGGGAGGATTAATTCACCCCTCCACTTT. Its protein is CASSQEGAGRINSPLHF.